This TCR beta chain comes out of a study of shared clonotypes between healthy human individuals. Only Caucasian adults living in Nashville, Tennessee served as donors. It was tens of millions of PBMCs that unsorted samples used for genomic DNA. Trimming removed 5 bases at V and 5 bases at J, with 12 bases between. The CDR3 contains 13 residues. Germline values: CDR1 SGHTA, CDR2 FQGTGA. Deep-level assay runs were performed. Genomic DNA from each subset was divided evenly over several immunoSEQ plates. Clones were read by immunoSEQ multiplex PCR, and TCRdb kept only the in-frame ones, dropping some. The table includes roughly 490,000 clones, about 79% detected once.

Sequencing was done on a sample of PBMCs. This clonotype was sampled from a woman aged 40 to 55 in good health. Some clones in this sample may be carry-over from other donors' samples. V is TRBV7-3 and J is TRBJ1-2; D is undetermined. This CDR3 is CASSPTPGYGYTF. CDR3 DNA: TGTGCCAGCAGCCCAACTCCGGGGTATGGCTACACCTTC.